The 21 T cell receptor beta chains given below trace back to one sample, sequenced in a study of blood T cell repertoires in COVID-19 (dated by TCRdb to between 2020 and 2021). Libraries were made using the immunoSEQ multiplex PCR assay. TCRdb took over this immuneACCESS table, retaining in-frame rearrangements with V and J assigned. Such tables are incomplete; in checked studies, under half of the missing clones stem from an unresolved V gene, and the remainder is unexplained. Present in this sample are 150,000 to 200,000 clones, just over 85% of which were seen just once. The ten top clones hold roughly 9% of the sample. The sequenced sample consisted of PBMCs or T cells enriched from blood (not recorded which). The origin of the receptors is a woman aged 18-35 years who had recovered from COVID-19.

The rearrangement joins TRBV18 to TRBJ1-2, with D unclear. V lost 0 bases, J lost 5 bases, and 10 bases lay in between. The CDR3 spans 14 residues. Germline V CDR1 and CDR2: KGHSH, LQKENI. The CDR3 coding sequence is TGTGCCAGCTCACCACCGTCGACGGGTTATGGCTACACCTTC. Residues: CASSPPSTGYGYTF.

The chain employs TRBV29-1 and TRBJ2-7; TRBD1 matches at 7 bases. V shed 6 bases, J shed 6 bases, and the junction held 5 bases outside the gene matches. Germline CDR1 SQVTM, CDR2 ANQGSEA. There are 11 residues in the CDR3. The CDR3 sequence: CSVPRGSEQYF. CDR3 sequence (DNA): TGCAGCGTCCCCAGGGGGAGCGAGCAGTACTTC.

The rearrangement uses TRBV18 and TRBJ2-1; D is possibly TRBD1 (6 bases). The CDR3 sequence is 16 residues long. With 6 bases removed from V and 0 bases from J, the gap between germline ends came to 15 bases. Germline V CDR1 and CDR2: KGHSH, LQKENI. The CDR3 loop reads CASSLEGGTSYNEQFF. The DNA of the CDR3 is TGTGCCAGCTCCCTAGAAGGGGGAACCTCCTACAATGAGCAGTTCTTC.

The V gene is TRBV30, the J gene TRBJ2-7; 11 nucleotides line up with TRBD2. The CDR3 loop spans 15 amino acids. V lost 4 bases, J lost 3 bases, and 8 bases stayed unmatched. CDR1 and CDR2 from the germline V gene are GTSNPN and SVGIG (reference sequence). Written as DNA, the CDR3 is TGTGCCTGGACCCTCGGGCTAGCGGGAGGCTACGAGCAGTACTTC. Translation gives CAWTLGLAGGYEQYF.

The genes are TRBV19 and TRBJ1-5; no definite D call. V lost 2 bases, J lost 1 base, and 9 bases lay in between. The CDR3 contains 15 residues. Germline values: CDR1 LNHDA, CDR2 SQIVND (reference sequence). The CDR3 loop is CASSISDGSNQPQHF. DNA of the CDR3: TGTGCCAGTAGTATATCCGACGGGAGCAATCAGCCCCAGCATTTT.

V gene TRBV10-1 combines with J gene TRBJ1-1, with 9 nucleotides matching TRBD1. Germline CDR1 is WNHNN and CDR2 is SYGVQD (reference sequence). Losses at the gene ends were 3 bases for V and 1 base for J; bases not matched to a gene: 3. The CDR3 contains 15 residues. The CDR3 DNA reads TGCGCCAGCAGTGACCAGGGACAGGGGAACACTGAAGCTTTCTTT. Encoded protein: CASSDQGQGNTEAFF.

The chain joins TRBV28 to TRBJ1-5; D perhaps matches TRBD1 (5 bases). V gave up 7 bases and J gave up 4 bases, with 8 bases separating them. Germline lookup yields CDR1 MDHEN and CDR2 SYDVKM. This CDR3 has 12 residues. As DNA, the CDR3 is TGTGCCAGCAAGGGGTGGAATCAGCCCCAGCATTTT. This gives the protein CASKGWNQPQHF. Full variable domain (outside the CDR3, taken from reference TRBV28 and TRBJ1-5): DVKVTQSSRYLVKRTGEKVFLECVQDMDHENMFWYRQDPGLGLRLIYFSYDVKMKEKGDIPEGYSVSREKKERFSLILESASTNQTSMYLCASKGWNQPQHFGDGTRLSIL.

The chain combines TRBV6-5 with TRBJ2-7; 8 positions match TRBD2. V shed 6 bases and J 4 bases; nucleotides not matched to a gene: 8. The CDR3 sequence is 14 residues long. Germline values: CDR1 MNHEY, CDR2 SVGAGI. The CDR3, as DNA: TGTGCCAGCAGCCCGGGACTAGGCCTTTACGAGCAGTACTTC. Protein product: CASSPGLGLYEQYF.

The chain combines TRBV6-5 with TRBJ1-6, with D perhaps TRBD1 (5 bases). The CDR3 runs 14 residues. The V and J ends lost 6 bases and 7 bases respectively, with 13 bases between them. CDR1 is MNHEY and CDR2 is SVGAGI in the germline V gene. CDR3 sequence (DNA): TGTGCCAGCAGGGGGCGTCAGGACAATTCACCCCTCCACTTT. Protein: CASRGRQDNSPLHF.

The chain joins TRBV6-6 to TRBJ2-7; 8 positions match TRBD1. CDR1 and CDR2 from the germline V gene are MNHNY and SVGAGI (reference sequence). The CDR3 covers 14 residues. V shed 2 bases, J shed 7 bases, and the junction held 7 bases outside the gene matches. CDR3: CASSYGQGAGEQYF. In nucleotides, the CDR3 is TGTGCCAGCAGTTACGGGCAGGGGGCGGGGGAGCAGTACTTC.

The chain has TRBV9 and TRBJ1-1; no clear D gene. V lost 4 bases and J 4 bases, leaving 14 bases between the germline ends. The CDR3 consists of 14 residues. Per germline, CDR1 SGDLS and CDR2 YYNGEE. The CDR3 sequence: CASSPRFLLTEAFF. Written as DNA, the CDR3 is TGTGCCAGCAGCCCCAGGTTCCTACTCACTGAAGCTTTCTTT.

The rearrangement uses TRBV10-3 and TRBJ2-1; possible D gene TRBD2, 7 bases. The CDR3 has 13 amino acids. V was pared by 11 bases and J by 7 bases, with 18 bases between. Germline V CDR1 and CDR2: ENHRY, SYGVKD. The CDR3 DNA reads TGTGCCTCAAGGGGCGGGGGCACGAATGAGCAGTTCTTC. Amino acid sequence: CASRGGGTNEQFF.

This rearrangement joins TRBV6-5 to TRBJ2-7; D is ambiguous. The germline V and J ends were trimmed by 6 bases and 1 base, with 10 bases remaining between them. Germline V CDR1 and CDR2: MNHEY, SVGAGI. This CDR3 comprises 13 residues. The CDR3 DNA reads as TGTGCCAGCAGAGCACCCCTATCCTACGAGCAGTACTTC. Encoded protein: CASRAPLSYEQYF.

The J gene is TRBJ1-2, the V gene TRBV9; 8 nucleotides match TRBD1. The V and J ends lost 4 bases and 6 bases, in that order; junction bases with no gene match: 5. From germline, CDR1 is SGDLS and CDR2 YYNGEE. The CDR3 covers 13 residues. The CDR3 sequence is CASSSNRGNGYTF. For the CDR3, the DNA is TGTGCCAGCAGCTCCAACAGGGGGAATGGCTACACCTTC.

The V call is TRBV3-1 (or the pseudogene TRBV3-2), the J call TRBJ2-2, with a weak D call TRBD2 (5 bases). V gave up 10 bases and J gave up 8 bases, with 23 bases separating them. CDR1 LGHDT and CDR2 YNNKEL come from the germline V gene (reference sequence). This CDR3 is built from 15 residues. CDR3 sequence reads: CAISKKSGETGELFF. CDR3 DNA: TGTGCCATTTCCAAAAAGTCCGGGGAAACGGGGGAGCTGTTTTTT.

The rearrangement uses TRBV7-2 and TRBJ1-5; weak D call: TRBD1 (5 bases). The CDR3 loop spans 12 amino acids. Germline V gene sequence: CDR1 SGHTA, CDR2 FQGNSA. V was trimmed by 5 bases and J by 9 bases, leaving 11 bases between them. Written as DNA, the CDR3 is TGTGCCAGCAGCCATGTTACAGGGCCCCAGCATTTT. It encodes CASSHVTGPQHF. Variable domain in full (rest from reference TRBV7-2 and TRBJ1-5): GAGVSQSPSNKVTEKGKDVELRCDPISGHTALYWYRQSLGQGLEFLIYFQGNSAPDKSGLPSDRFSAERTGGSVSTLTIQRTQQEDSAVYLCASSHVTGPQHFGDGTRLSIL.

This chain joins TRBV7-2 and TRBJ1-5; unclear D gene. Trimming took 3 bases from V and 3 from J, leaving 12 bases between them. In germline, CDR1 is SGHTA, CDR2 FQGNSA. The length of the CDR3 is 15 residues. CDR3 residues: CASSFSHLINQPQHF. In DNA, the CDR3 is TGTGCCAGCAGCTTTAGCCATCTTATCAATCAGCCCCAGCATTTT.

A single count supports this clone. The rearrangement links TRBV6-2 or TRBV6-3 to TRBJ1-6; D is possibly TRBD1 (5 bases). The germline V gene encodes CDR1 MNHEY and CDR2 SVGEGT. There are 13 residues in the CDR3. Trimming cost V 1 base and J 13 bases, with 11 bases left between them. The CDR3, as DNA: TGTGCCAGCAGTTACTTGGAGGGGACGCCCCTCCACTTT. It encodes CASSYLEGTPLHF.

The V call is TRBV28, the J call TRBJ1-4; the match to TRBD1 covers 8 bases. In germline, CDR1 is MDHEN, CDR2 SYDVKM. The V segment lost 8 bases and the J segment 2 bases; nucleotides outside the gene matches: 7. The CDR3 spans 15 residues. The CDR3 DNA follows: TGTGCCAGCGCCCTCGGACAGGGTACTAATGAAAAACTGTTTTTT. It codes for CASALGQGTNEKLFF.

V and J are TRBV20-1 and TRBJ2-5, with 9 bases identical to TRBD2. CDR1 is DFQATT and CDR2 is SNEGSKA in the germline V gene (reference sequence). This CDR3 spans 15 amino acids. With V trimmed by 3 bases and J by 4 bases, 9 bases remained unmatched. DNA for the CDR3: TGCAGTGCTAGTTCGGGAGCGGGGGGCCGAGAGACCCAGTACTTC. Amino acid sequence: CSASSGAGGRETQYF.

In its sample, this clone was seen a few times. The V gene is TRBV2, the J gene TRBJ1-2, with D possibly matching TRBD1 (6 bases). The CDR3 spans 12 residues. V lost 8 bases and J lost 4, with 11 bases in between. The germline V gene has CDR1 SNHLY and CDR2 FYNNEI. CDR3 DNA: TGTGCCAGCCGGACAGACTTCTATGGCTACACCTTC. Translated: CASRTDFYGYTF.